This TCR beta chain came from a study of blood T cells in healthy people across ages. This clonotype was found a few times. The antigen remains undetermined. With a J-beta primer mix and a sample-barcoded 5' primer, a second PCR ran about 6 to 11 cycles. TCRdb redid the calling of the 5' RACE reads with MiXCR, one entry per CDR3 protein. The sample includes some 850,000 distinct CDR3 sequences, approximately 24% of them seen just once. V was clipped by 4 bases and J by 5 bases; unmatched bases: 8. Germline V gene sequence: CDR1 MDHEN, CDR2 SYDVKM. The CDR3 runs 15 residues. Study-level points and caveats: Naive T cell percentage showed a strong correlation with the diversity of TCR beta. There were more naive CD4+ cells and higher diversity in long-lived donors than in aged donors.

The same specimen was also included in a second study, on T cells of mothers and their children. That paper states: The entire RNA extract went into cDNA synthesis at about 1.5 ug per 15 ul. Thymic selection molds TCR recombination products alike in related and unrelated pairs.

The TCR originated in a boy younger than 18 in good health. Sequencing was carried out using blood. J is TRBJ2-1 and V is TRBV28, with 7 bases identical to TRBD1. For the CDR3, the DNA is TGTGCCAGCAGTTCCCTCGACAGGGCGGACAATGAGCAGTTCTTC. Amino acids: CASSSLDRADNEQFF.